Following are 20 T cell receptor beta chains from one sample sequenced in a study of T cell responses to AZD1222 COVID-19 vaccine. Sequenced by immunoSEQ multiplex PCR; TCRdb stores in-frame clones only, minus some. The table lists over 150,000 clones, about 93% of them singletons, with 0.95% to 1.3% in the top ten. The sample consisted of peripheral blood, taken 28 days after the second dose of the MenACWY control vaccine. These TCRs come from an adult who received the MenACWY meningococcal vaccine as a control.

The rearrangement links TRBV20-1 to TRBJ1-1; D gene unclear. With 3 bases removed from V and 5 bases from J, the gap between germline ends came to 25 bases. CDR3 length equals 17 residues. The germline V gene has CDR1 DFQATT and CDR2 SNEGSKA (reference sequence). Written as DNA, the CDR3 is TGCAGTGCTAGTGATAGTGGGTCGCGCCGGGGAAGGACTGAAGCTTTCTTT. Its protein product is CSASDSGSRRGRTEAFF.

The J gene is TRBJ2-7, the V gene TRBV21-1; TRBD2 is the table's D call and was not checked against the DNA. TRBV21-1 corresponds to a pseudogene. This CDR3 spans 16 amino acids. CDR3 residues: CASSKGLRTNSYEQYF. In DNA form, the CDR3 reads TGTGCCAGCAGCAAAGGGCTGCGGACTAACTCCTACGAGCAGTACTTC.

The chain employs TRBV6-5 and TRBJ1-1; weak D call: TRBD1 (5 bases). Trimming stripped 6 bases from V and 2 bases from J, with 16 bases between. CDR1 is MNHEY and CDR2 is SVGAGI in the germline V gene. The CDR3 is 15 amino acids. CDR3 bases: TGTGCCAGCAGCTCCTCCGGCAGGGCCAACACTGAAGCTTTCTTT. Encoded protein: CASSSSGRANTEAFF.

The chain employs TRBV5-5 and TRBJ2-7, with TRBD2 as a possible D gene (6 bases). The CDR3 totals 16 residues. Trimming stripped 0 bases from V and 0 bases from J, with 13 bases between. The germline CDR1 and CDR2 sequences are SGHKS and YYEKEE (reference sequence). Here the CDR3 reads CASSLGAGRSSYEQYF. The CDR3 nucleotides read TGTGCCAGCAGCTTGGGTGCGGGGAGGAGCTCCTACGAGCAGTACTTC.

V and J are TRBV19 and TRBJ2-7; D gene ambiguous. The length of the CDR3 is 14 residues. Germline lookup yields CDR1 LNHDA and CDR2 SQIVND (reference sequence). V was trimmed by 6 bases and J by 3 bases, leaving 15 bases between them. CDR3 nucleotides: TGTGCCAGTAGCTGGAACGGCGGTTTCTACGAGCAGTACTTC. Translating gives CASSWNGGFYEQYF.

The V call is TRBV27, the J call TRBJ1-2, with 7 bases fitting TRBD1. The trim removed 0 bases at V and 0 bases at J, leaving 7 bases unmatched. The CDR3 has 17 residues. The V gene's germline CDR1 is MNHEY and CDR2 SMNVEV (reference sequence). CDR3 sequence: CASSLSWTGQTNYGYTF. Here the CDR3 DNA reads TGTGCCAGCAGTTTATCCTGGACAGGCCAGACTAACTATGGCTACACCTTC.

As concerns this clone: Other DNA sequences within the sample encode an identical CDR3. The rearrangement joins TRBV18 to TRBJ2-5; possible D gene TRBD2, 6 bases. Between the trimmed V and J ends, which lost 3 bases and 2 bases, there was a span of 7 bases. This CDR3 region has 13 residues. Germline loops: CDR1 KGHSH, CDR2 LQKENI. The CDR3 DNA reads TGTGCCAGCTCACCTGGGAGGCAAGAGACCCAGTACTTC. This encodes CASSPGRQETQYF. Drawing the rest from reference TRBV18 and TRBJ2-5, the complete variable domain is NAGVMQNPRHLVRRRGQEARLRCSPMKGHSHVYWYRQLPEEGLKFMVYLQKENIIDESGMPKERFSAEFPKEGPSILRIQQVVRGDSAAYFCASSPGRQETQYFGPGTRLLVL.

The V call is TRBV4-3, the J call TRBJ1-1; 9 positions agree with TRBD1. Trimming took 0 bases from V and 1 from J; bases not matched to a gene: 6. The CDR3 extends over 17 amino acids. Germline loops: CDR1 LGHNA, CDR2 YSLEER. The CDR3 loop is CASSQDAQGQGNTEAFF. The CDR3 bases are TGCGCCAGCAGCCAAGATGCCCAGGGACAGGGGAACACTGAAGCTTTCTTT.

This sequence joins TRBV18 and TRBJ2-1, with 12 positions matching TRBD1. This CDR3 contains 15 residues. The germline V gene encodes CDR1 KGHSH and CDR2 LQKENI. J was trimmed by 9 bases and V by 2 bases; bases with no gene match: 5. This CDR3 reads CASSPRGQGAGEQFF. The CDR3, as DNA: TGTGCCAGCTCACCAAGGGGACAGGGGGCCGGTGAGCAGTTCTTC.

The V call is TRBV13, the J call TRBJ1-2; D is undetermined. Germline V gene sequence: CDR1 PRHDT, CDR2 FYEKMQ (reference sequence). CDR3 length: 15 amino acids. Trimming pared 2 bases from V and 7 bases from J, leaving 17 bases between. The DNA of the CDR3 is TGTGCCAGCAGCTTAATGCGACAAACGGTACGTGGCTACACCTTC. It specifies CASSLMRQTVRGYTF. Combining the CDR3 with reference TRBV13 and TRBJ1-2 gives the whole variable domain AAGVIQSPRHLIKEKRETATLKCYPIPRHDTVYWYQQGPGQDPQFLISFYEKMQSDKGSIPDRFSAQQFSDYHSELNMSSLELGDSALYFCASSLMRQTVRGYTFGSGTRLTVV.

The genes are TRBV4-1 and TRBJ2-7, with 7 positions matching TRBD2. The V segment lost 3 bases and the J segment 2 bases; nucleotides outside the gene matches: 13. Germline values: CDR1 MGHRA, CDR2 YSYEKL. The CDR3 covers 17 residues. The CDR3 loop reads CASSQGEGNKLPYEQYF. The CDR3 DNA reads TGCGCCAGCAGCCAGGGGGAGGGGAATAAGCTTCCCTACGAGCAGTACTTC.

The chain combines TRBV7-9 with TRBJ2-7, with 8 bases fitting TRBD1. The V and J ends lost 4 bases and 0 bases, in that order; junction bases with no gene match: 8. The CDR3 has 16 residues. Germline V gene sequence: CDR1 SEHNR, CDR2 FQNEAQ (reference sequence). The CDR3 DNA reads TGTGCCAGCAGCTCAGGGACAGGCCTTAGCTCCTACGAGCAGTACTTC. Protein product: CASSSGTGLSSYEQYF.

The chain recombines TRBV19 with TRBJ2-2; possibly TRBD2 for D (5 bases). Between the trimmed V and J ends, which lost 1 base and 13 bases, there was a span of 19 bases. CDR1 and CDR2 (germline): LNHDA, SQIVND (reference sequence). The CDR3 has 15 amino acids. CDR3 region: CASSIAAPRAAGLFF. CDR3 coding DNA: TGTGCCAGTAGTATAGCCGCCCCTCGAGCGGCTGGGCTGTTTTTT.

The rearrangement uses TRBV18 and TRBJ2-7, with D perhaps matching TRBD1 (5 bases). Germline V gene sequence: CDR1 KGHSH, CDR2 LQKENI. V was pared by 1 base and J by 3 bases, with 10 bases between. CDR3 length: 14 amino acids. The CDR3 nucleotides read TGTGCCAGCTCACCACGGCAGGGAAACTACGAGCAGTACTTC. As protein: CASSPRQGNYEQYF. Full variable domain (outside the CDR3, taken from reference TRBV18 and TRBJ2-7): NAGVMQNPRHLVRRRGQEARLRCSPMKGHSHVYWYRQLPEEGLKFMVYLQKENIIDESGMPKERFSAEFPKEGPSILRIQQVVRGDSAAYFCASSPRQGNYEQYFGPGTRLTVT.

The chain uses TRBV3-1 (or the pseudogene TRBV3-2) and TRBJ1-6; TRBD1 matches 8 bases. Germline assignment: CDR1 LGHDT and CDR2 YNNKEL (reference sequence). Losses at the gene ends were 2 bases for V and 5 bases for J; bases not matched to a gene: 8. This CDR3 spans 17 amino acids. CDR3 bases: TGTGCCAGCAGCCAACAAAGGACAGGGAGAAATAATTCACCCCTCCACTTT. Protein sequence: CASSQQRTGRNNSPLHF.

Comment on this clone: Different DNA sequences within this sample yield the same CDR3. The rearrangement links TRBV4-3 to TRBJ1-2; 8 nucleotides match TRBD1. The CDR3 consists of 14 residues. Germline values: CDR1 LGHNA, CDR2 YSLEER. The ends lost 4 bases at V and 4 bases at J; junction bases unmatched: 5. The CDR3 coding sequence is TGCGCCAGCAGCCCCGACAGGGGCCCCTATGGCTACACCTTC. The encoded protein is CASSPDRGPYGYTF.

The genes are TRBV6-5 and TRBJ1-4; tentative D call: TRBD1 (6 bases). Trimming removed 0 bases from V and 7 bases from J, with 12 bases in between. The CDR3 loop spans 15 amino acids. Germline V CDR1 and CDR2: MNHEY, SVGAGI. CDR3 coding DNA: TGTGCCAGCAGTTACTCGGGACACAAAACTGAAAAACTGTTTTTT. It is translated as CASSYSGHKTEKLFF.

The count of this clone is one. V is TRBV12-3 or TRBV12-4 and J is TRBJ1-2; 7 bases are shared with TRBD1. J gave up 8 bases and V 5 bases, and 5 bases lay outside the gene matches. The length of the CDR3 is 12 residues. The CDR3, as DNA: TGTGCCAGCAGTCTACAGGGGACGGGCTACACCTTC. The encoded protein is CASSLQGTGYTF.

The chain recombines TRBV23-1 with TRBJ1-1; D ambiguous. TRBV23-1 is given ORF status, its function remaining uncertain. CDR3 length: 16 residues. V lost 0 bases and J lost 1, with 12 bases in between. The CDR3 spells CASSQSPVRENTEAFF. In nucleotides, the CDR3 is TGCGCCAGCAGTCAATCCCCGGTAAGGGAGAACACTGAAGCTTTCTTT.

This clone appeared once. The CDR3 loop reads CASSLTTGTVNQPQHF. The CDR3, as DNA: TGTGCCAGCAGCCTAACCACAGGGACAGTGAATCAGCCCCAGCATTTT. V gene TRBV7-2 combines with J gene TRBJ1-5, with 7 bases lining up with TRBD1. The ends lost 5 bases at V and 4 bases at J; junction bases unmatched: 11. Germline values: CDR1 SGHTA, CDR2 FQGNSA. CDR3 length equals 16 residues. The full variable domain, rest sourced from reference TRBV7-2 and TRBJ1-5, is GAGVSQSPSNKVTEKGKDVELRCDPISGHTALYWYRQSLGQGLEFLIYFQGNSAPDKSGLPSDRFSAERTGGSVSTLTIQRTQQEDSAVYLCASSLTTGTVNQPQHFGDGTRLSIL.